The 17 T cell receptor gamma chains in this list originate from one sample, sequenced in a study of Vδ1+ human thymocytes. RNA was extracted from the cells and then reverse transcribed. CDR3 amplicons came from multiplex PCR with pooled V-gene forward and constant-region reverse primers. TCRdb processed the multiplex PCR reads again with the CATT caller. The profile covers tens of thousands of gamma-chain clones, with over 15% appearing a single time and roughly 1.9% taken by the ten largest. Study findings and constraints: Thymic TRG and TRD repertoires appeared highly polyclonal, with Gaussian CDR3 length distributions.

These receptors have no identified antigens. The sample consisted of Vdelta1+ gamma-delta thymocytes from the thymus. Subset given: FACS-sorted CD3+ TCRalphabeta- TCRVdelta1+ TCRVdelta2- thymocytes. The receptors were sampled from a boy younger than two who had congenital heart surgery.

The genes are TRGV9 and TRGJ1 or TRGJ2. Germline trimming cut 3 bases from V and 6 bases from J; bases unmatched to any gene: 5. The CDR3 totals 12 residues. Germline loops: CDR1 GITISATS, CDR2 ISYDGTV (reference sequence). The CDR3 DNA reads TGTGCCTTGTGGGAGATTGCTTATAAGAAACTCTTT. It yields the protein CALWEIAYKKLF.

The V and J genes are TRGV9 and TRGJP1. The V and J ends lost 4 bases and 0 bases, in that order; junction bases with no gene match: 11. From germline, CDR1 is GITISATS and CDR2 ISYDGTV (reference sequence). The CDR3 has 17 residues. CDR3 DNA sequence: TGTGCCTTGTGGGAAAGTCAGCTTGATACCACTGGTTGGTTCAAGATATTT. As protein: CALWESQLDTTGWFKIF.

This clone appeared once. The chain joins TRGV9 to TRGJP2. J lost 2 bases, V lost 3 bases, and 6 bases had no gene match. This CDR3 contains 15 residues. The germline V gene encodes CDR1 GITISATS and CDR2 ISYDGTV (reference sequence). CDR3 bases: TGTGCCTTGTGGGAGACCTCAAGTAGTGATTGGATCAAGACGTTT. This gives the protein CALWETSSSDWIKTF.

Turning to this clone: A much larger clone is a single base away; this may be a read error. This sequence joins TRGV5 and TRGJ1 or TRGJ2. This CDR3 has 9 amino acids. The V gene's germline CDR1 is VINAFY and CDR2 YDVSNSKD. J gave up 12 bases and V 3 bases, and 2 bases lay outside the gene matches. The CDR3 DNA reads as TGTGCCACCTGGGACCGGAAACTCTTT. Protein sequence: CATWDRKLF.

This clone has only a few counts. This may arise from a read error, as a much more abundant clone is one base away. The rearrangement links TRGV4 to TRGJ1 or TRGJ2. With 4 bases clipped from V and 10 bases from J, the junction kept 7 bases outside the gene matches. This CDR3 has 11 amino acids. Germline CDR1 reads EGSTGY; CDR2 reads YDSYTSSV. CDR3 amino acids: CATWDGKKKLF. Written as DNA, the CDR3 is TGTGCCACCTGGGACGGGAAAAAGAAACTCTTT.

This clone was counted once. The same CDR3 also results from other DNA sequences found in this sample. The V call is TRGV2, the J call TRGJP1. The germline gives CDR1 EGSNGY, CDR2 YDSYNSKV. V was clipped by 0 bases and J by 3 bases; unmatched bases: 4. CDR3 length equals 15 residues. This chain's CDR3 is CATWDGPPTGWFKIF. The CDR3 nucleotides are TGTGCCACCTGGGACGGGCCCCCCACTGGTTGGTTCAAGATATTT.

A note on this clone: The same CDR3 is also encoded by other DNA sequences in this sample. The chain is built from TRGV2 and TRGJ1 or TRGJ2. With 0 bases clipped from V and 0 bases from J, the junction kept 5 bases outside the gene matches. CDR1 EGSNGY and CDR2 YDSYNSKV come from the germline V gene. CDR3 length equals 15 residues. This chain's CDR3 is CATWDGSSNYYKKLF. The DNA for the CDR3 is TGTGCCACCTGGGACGGGTCCTCGAATTATTATAAGAAACTCTTT.

A word on this clone: One end of the junction fails to match germline, which may point to a read error. The rearrangement joins TRGV8 to TRGJP1. CDR3 length: 14 amino acids. CDR1 and CDR2 from the germline V gene are VENAVY and YDSYNSRV. The CDR3 DNA reads as TGTGCCACCTGGGATGGAACCACTGGTTGGTTCAAGTTATTT. Translating gives CATWDGTTGWFKLF.

Of note for this clone: It may be a read error: a sequence one base away is much more abundant. The chain uses TRGV9 and TRGJ1 or TRGJ2. Germline V gene data show CDR1 as GITISATS and CDR2 as ISYDGTV (reference sequence). J lost 2 bases, V lost 3 bases, and 4 bases had no gene match. This CDR3 is 13 amino acids long. The CDR3 loop reads CALWELDYYKKLF. The CDR3 DNA is TGTGCCTTGTGGGAGCTGGATTATTATAAGAAACTCTTT.

This clone turned up a few times. The genes are TRGV5 and TRGJ1 or TRGJ2. The V gene's germline CDR1 is VINAFY and CDR2 YDVSNSKD. After removal of 0 bases from V and 12 bases from J, the junction contained 11 bases not matched to a gene. This CDR3 is built from 13 residues. CDR3 region: CATWDRRPMGKLF. The CDR3 DNA sequence: TGTGCCACCTGGGACAGGCGCCCAATGGGGAAACTCTTT.

This sequence joins TRGV4 and TRGJ1 or TRGJ2. CDR3 length equals 13 residues. V gave up 0 bases and J gave up 11 bases; unmatched junction bases: 10. In germline, CDR1 is EGSTGY, CDR2 YDSYTSSV. The CDR3 sequence: CATWDGPVEEKLF. In DNA, the CDR3 is TGTGCCACCTGGGATGGGCCGGTCGAGGAGAAACTCTTT.

Concerning this clone: Distinct nucleotide sequences in the sample also encode this CDR3. The V and J genes are TRGV9 and TRGJ1 or TRGJ2. This CDR3 has 12 amino acids. V shed 1 base and J 10 bases; nucleotides not matched to a gene: 7. Germline CDR1 is GITISATS and CDR2 is ISYDGTV (reference sequence). CDR3 DNA: TGTGCCTTGTGGGAGGTCCGATTAAAGAAACTCTTT. It is translated as CALWEVRLKKLF.

This clone was seen only a few times. The same CDR3 also results from other DNA sequences found in this sample. The chain has TRGV9 and TRGJ1 or TRGJ2. CDR3 length equals 13 residues. Germline CDR1 and CDR2: GITISATS and ISYDGTV (reference sequence). V was pared by 0 bases and J by 5 bases, with 4 bases of the junction left unmatched. The CDR3 sequence is CALWEVRHYKKLF. CDR3 coding DNA: TGTGCCTTGTGGGAGGTGAGGCATTATAAGAAACTCTTT.

This clone was found a few times. The V gene is TRGV9, the J gene TRGJ1 or TRGJ2. Trimming at V came to 3 bases and at J to 3 bases, leaving 17 bases not matched to a gene. Germline-derived CDR1 and CDR2 are GITISATS and ISYDGTV (reference sequence). The CDR3 is made up of 17 amino acids. In DNA form, the CDR3 reads TGTGCCTTGTGGGAGCCCGATCTCTCTTACTTTTATTATAAGAAACTCTTT. Translation gives CALWEPDLSYFYYKKLF.

This clone was detected a few times. V and J are TRGV8 and TRGJP2. This CDR3 spans 13 amino acids. J lost 5 bases, V lost 2 bases, and 2 bases had no gene match. Germline V CDR1 and CDR2: VENAVY, YDSYNSRV. The CDR3, as DNA: TGTGCCACCTGGGATAAAAGTGATTGGATCAAGACGTTT. Protein sequence: CATWDKSDWIKTF.

The rearrangement joins TRGV2 to TRGJ1 or TRGJ2. Germline V gives CDR1 EGSNGY, CDR2 YDSYNSKV. Unmatched junction bases numbered 4, after V lost 3 bases and J lost 5 bases. The CDR3 spans 12 residues. The CDR3, as DNA: TGTGCCACCTGGGACTGGGATTATAAGAAACTCTTT. This gives the protein CATWDWDYKKLF.

Turning to this clone: The sample has other DNA sequences that encode this CDR3 too. The rearrangement joins TRGV4 to TRGJ1 or TRGJ2. CDR3 size: 11 residues. Germline V gene sequence: CDR1 EGSTGY, CDR2 YDSYTSSV. Unmatched junction bases numbered 3, after V lost 1 base and J lost 9 bases. The CDR3 region has the DNA TGTGCCACCTGGGATGGACCTAAGAAACTCTTT. This sequence encodes CATWDGPKKLF.